The following is a T cell receptor (beta chain) sequence with its context. The data stem from a study of blood T cell repertoires in COVID-19. Across the study: Both acute and convalescent COVID-19 samples were obtained from the United States, Italy and Spain. PBMCs, B-cell-depleted T cells, or T cells were the source of the cDNA or gDNA that made up the material.

The method was immunoSEQ multiplex PCR; TCRdb's version includes in-frame clones alone and lacks a portion of them. The table lists about 33,000 clones, roughly 78% of them singletons. There are 15 residues in the CDR3. The germline V gene encodes CDR1 MDHEN and CDR2 SYDVKM. Trimming at V came to 3 bases and at J to 9 bases, leaving 9 bases not matched to a gene. This TCR derives from a man aged 65 to 79 with acute or convalescent COVID-19. Sequencing input: peripheral blood. V and J are TRBV28 and TRBJ2-1, with TRBD2 matching 9 bases. The CDR3 DNA sequence: TGTGCCAGCAGTTTTGGAAGAAGCGGGAGGAGTGAGCAGTTCTTC. This translates into CASSFGRSGRSEQFF.